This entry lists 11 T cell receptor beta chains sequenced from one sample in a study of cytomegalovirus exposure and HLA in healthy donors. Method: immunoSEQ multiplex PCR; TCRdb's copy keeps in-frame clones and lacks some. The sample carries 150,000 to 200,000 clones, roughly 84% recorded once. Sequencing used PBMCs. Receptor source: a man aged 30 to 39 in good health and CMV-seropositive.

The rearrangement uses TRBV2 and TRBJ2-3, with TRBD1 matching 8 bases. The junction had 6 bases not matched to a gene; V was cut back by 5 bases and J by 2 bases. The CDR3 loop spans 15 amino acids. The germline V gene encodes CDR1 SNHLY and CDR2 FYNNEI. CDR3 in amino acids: CASSTTGGLTDTQYF. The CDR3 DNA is TGTGCCAGCAGTACAACAGGGGGACTCACAGATACGCAGTATTTT.

The chain's CDR3 is CASTYYGDNQPQHF. The CDR3, as DNA: TGTGCCAGCACTTACTACGGGGACAATCAGCCCCAGCATTTT. The V call is TRBV7-2, the J call TRBJ1-5, with unresolved D. Trimming removed 7 bases from V and 3 bases from J, with 13 bases in between. CDR1 SGHTA and CDR2 FQGNSA come from the germline V gene. This CDR3 has 14 residues.

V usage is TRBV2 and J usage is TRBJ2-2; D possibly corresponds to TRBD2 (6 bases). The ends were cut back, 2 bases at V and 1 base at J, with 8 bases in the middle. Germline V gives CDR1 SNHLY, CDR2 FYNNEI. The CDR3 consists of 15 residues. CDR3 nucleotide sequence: TGTGCCAGCAGTGAACTAGCGCTGAACACCGGGGAGCTGTTTTTT. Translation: CASSELALNTGELFF.

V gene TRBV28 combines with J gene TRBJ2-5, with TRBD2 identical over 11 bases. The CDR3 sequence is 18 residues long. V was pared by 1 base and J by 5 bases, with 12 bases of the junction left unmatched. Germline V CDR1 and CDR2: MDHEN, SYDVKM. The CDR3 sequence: CASSLYLAGGVGEETQYF. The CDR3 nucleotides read TGTGCCAGCAGTTTATATTTAGCGGGAGGGGTAGGGGAGGAGACCCAGTACTTC.

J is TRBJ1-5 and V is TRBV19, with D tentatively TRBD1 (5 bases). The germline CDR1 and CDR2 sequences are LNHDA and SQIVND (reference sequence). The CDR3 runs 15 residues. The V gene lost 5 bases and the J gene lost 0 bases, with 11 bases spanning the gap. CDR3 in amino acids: CASSGTGHSNQPQHF. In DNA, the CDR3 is TGTGCCAGTAGTGGAACAGGACATAGCAATCAGCCCCAGCATTTT.

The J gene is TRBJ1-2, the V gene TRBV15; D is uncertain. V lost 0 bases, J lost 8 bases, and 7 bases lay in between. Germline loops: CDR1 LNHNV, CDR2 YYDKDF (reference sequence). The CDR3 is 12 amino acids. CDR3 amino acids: CATSRDLQGYTF. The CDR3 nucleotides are TGTGCCACCAGCAGAGATCTTCAGGGCTACACCTTC.

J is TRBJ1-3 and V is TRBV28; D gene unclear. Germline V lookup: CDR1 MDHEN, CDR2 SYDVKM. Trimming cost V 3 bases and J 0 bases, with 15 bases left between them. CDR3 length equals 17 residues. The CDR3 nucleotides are TGTGCCAGCAGTTTTACCCGCGTTATCAACTCTGGAAACACCATATATTTT. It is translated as CASSFTRVINSGNTIYF.

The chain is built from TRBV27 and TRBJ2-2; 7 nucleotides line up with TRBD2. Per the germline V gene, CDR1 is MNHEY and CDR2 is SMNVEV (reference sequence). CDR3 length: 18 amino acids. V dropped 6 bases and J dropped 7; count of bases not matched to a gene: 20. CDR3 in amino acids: CASSERGRDYLMGGELFF. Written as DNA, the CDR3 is TGTGCCAGCAGCGAAAGGGGCCGGGACTATCTAATGGGCGGGGAGCTGTTTTTT.

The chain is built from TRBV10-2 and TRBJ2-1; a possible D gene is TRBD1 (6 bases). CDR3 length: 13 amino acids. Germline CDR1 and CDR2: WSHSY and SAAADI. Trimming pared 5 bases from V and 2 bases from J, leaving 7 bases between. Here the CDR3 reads CASSRDTYNEQFF. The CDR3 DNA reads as TGCGCCAGCAGTAGGGACACCTACAATGAGCAGTTCTTC.

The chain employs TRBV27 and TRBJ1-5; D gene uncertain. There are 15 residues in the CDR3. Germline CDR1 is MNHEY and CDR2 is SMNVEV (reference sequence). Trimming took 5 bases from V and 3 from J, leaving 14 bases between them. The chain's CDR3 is CASSARYFVNQPQHF. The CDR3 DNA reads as TGTGCCAGCAGTGCCAGATATTTCGTCAATCAGCCCCAGCATTTT.

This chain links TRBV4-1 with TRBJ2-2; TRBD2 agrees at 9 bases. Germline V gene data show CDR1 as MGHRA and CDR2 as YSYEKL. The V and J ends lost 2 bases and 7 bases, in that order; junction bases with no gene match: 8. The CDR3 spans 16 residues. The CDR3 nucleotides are TGCGCCAGCAGCCAACCTGGGACTAGCCGGGACGGGGAGCTGTTTTTT. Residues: CASSQPGTSRDGELFF.